Presented here are 5 T cell receptor beta chains from one specimen sequenced in a study of blood T cell repertoires in COVID-19. TCRdb's table, derived via immunoSEQ multiplex PCR, lists solely in-frame clones and lacks some. The sample comprises more than 15,000 clones, around 82% of which are singletons, and approximately 15% rests with the top ten. Sequencing input: peripheral blood. The source is a man in his forties or fifties with active or convalescent COVID-19.

The V call is TRBV16, the J call TRBJ2-2; D might be TRBD1 (6 bases). The germline V and J ends were trimmed by 0 bases and 6 bases, with 14 bases remaining between them. Germline V lookup: CDR1 KGHSY, CDR2 FQNENV. The CDR3 runs to 16 residues. The CDR3 loop is CASSQSIRGVAGELFF. The CDR3 DNA follows: TGTGCCAGCAGCCAATCCATCAGGGGTGTGGCCGGGGAGCTGTTTTTT.

This clone was seen only once. The chain has TRBV27 and TRBJ2-3, with TRBD1 identical over 7 bases. CDR3 length equals 14 residues. Unmatched junction bases numbered 6, after V lost 7 bases and J lost 2 bases. Germline CDR1 is MNHEY and CDR2 is SMNVEV (reference sequence). The CDR3 loop reads CASTNRGPTDTQYF. The CDR3 nucleotides are TGTGCCAGCACGAACAGGGGCCCCACAGATACGCAGTATTTT.

This chain uses TRBV6-2 or TRBV6-3 with TRBJ1-2; D may be TRBD1 (6 bases). The V end lost 5 bases, the J end lost 6 bases, and 16 bases lay between the germline ends. Looked up from germline, CDR1 is MNHEY and CDR2 is SVGEGT. The CDR3 is made up of 14 amino acids. The CDR3 bases are TGTGCCAGCAGTCCCAGGGGCCACTTGAATGGCTACACCTTC. It encodes CASSPRGHLNGYTF.

The V gene is TRBV27, the J gene TRBJ2-7; 7 bases are a match to TRBD1. The CDR3 loop spans 16 amino acids. J was trimmed by 0 bases and V by 1 base; bases with no gene match: 6. Germline lookup yields CDR1 MNHEY and CDR2 SMNVEV (reference sequence). CDR3 loop: CASSLFPGTVSYEQYF. The CDR3 DNA follows: TGTGCCAGCAGTTTATTTCCCGGGACAGTCTCCTACGAGCAGTACTTC.

The chain employs TRBV7-9 and TRBJ1-4, with 10 bases lining up with TRBD1. The germline V gene has CDR1 SEHNR and CDR2 FQNEAQ (reference sequence). This CDR3 region has 17 residues. Trimming removed 2 bases from V and 3 bases from J; junction bases left unmatched: 6. CDR3 sequence (DNA): TGTGCCAGCAGCTTAAAGGGGACAGGGGACCCTAATGAAAAACTGTTTTTT. Protein product: CASSLKGTGDPNEKLFF.